This is a list of T cell receptor beta chains from one sample in a study of cytomegalovirus exposure and HLA in healthy donors. Assay: immunoSEQ multiplex PCR; the TCRdb copy retains only in-frame clones and omits some. The sample holds 150,000 to 200,000 clones, around 78% seen once. The material sequenced was PBMCs. These receptors were taken from a woman in her thirties or forties in good health and CMV-seronegative. The CDR3 runs from the conserved cysteine through the conserved F or W. The D gene is left open where the match is weak. Where a row states a size, it is once, few, many or the class of an expanded clone; other rows omit it.

V	J	size	D	DNA	CDR3
TRBV28	TRBJ2-3	.	.	TGTGCCAGCAGTTTAGCGGGTGCACAGGGTCTGCGCACAGATACGCAGTATTTT	CASSLAGAQGLRTDTQYF
TRBV9	TRBJ2-2	.	TRBD1	TGTGCCAGCAGCGTCCCCCGGGACAGGGATTTCAACGGGGAGCTGTTTTTT	CASSVPRDRDFNGELFF
TRBV27	TRBJ2-6	once	.	TGTGCCAGCAGTAATCCATCATTAGCTGGGGCCAACGTCCTGACTTTC	CASSNPSLAGANVLTF
TRBV6-5	TRBJ1-1	.	.	TGTGCCAGCAGTCAGGGGAGAGGGACTGAAGCTTTCTTT	CASSQGRGTEAFF
TRBV11-2	TRBJ2-7	once	TRBD2	TGTGCCAGCAGCCCCGGACTAGCGGGTTACGAGCAGTACTTC	CASSPGLAGYEQYF
TRBV5-6	TRBJ2-5	.	.	TGTGCCAGCAGCTTGTTTTCACAGGAAGAGACCCAGTACTTC	CASSLFSQEETQYF
TRBV28	TRBJ1-2	.	TRBD1	TGTGCCAGCAGTTTGAATTGGGGGACAGCGAACTATGGCTACACCTTC	CASSLNWGTANYGYTF
TRBV5-1	TRBJ1-1	.	.	TGCGCCAGCAGCTTGAGCCTCATGGGGGCCGAAGCTTTCTTT	CASSLSLMGAEAFF
TRBV6-5	TRBJ2-7	.	TRBD1	TGTGCCAGCAGTGTCCGGGACAGACTCTACGAGCAGTACTTC	CASSVRDRLYEQYF
TRBV19	TRBJ1-5	.	TRBD1	TGTGCCAGTAGTATTCCGGGACAGGTATTCCAGCCCCAGCATTTT	CASSIPGQVFQPQHF
TRBV11-3	TRBJ2-3	.	.	TGTGCCAGCAGCCTAGAGAACAGAGTCACAGATACGCAGTATTTT	CASSLENRVTDTQYF
TRBV18	TRBJ2-5	.	TRBD1	TGTGCCAGCTCACCACTCCTCGGACAGGGAACGGGCGAGACCCAGTACTTC	CASSPLLGQGTGETQYF
TRBV7-8	TRBJ1-2	.	.	TGTGCCAGCAGCTTAGAGGCTGGGGGGGACTATGGCTACACCTTC	CASSLEAGGDYGYTF
TRBV7-9	TRBJ1-1	.	.	TGTGCCAGCAGCTTCCTTCTCACTGAAGCTTTCTTT	CASSFLLTEAFF
TRBV29-1	TRBJ2-1	.	TRBD2	TGCAGCGTTGAAGAGACTAGCGACAATGAGCAGTTCTTC	CSVEETSDNEQFF
TRBV7-2	TRBJ2-1	.	.	TGTGCCAGCAGCCCGTGGGAGACCCGGAGGAATGAGCAGTTCTTC	CASSPWETRRNEQFF
TRBV5-1	TRBJ2-5	.	.	TGCGCCAGCAGCTTGGGCAGGGACCAAGAGACCCAGTACTTC	CASSLGRDQETQYF
TRBV6-1	TRBJ1-4	few	.	TGTGCCACCGGACAGAGTGGAACTAATGAAAAACTGTTTTTT	CATGQSGTNEKLFF
TRBV2	TRBJ2-7	.	.	TGTGCCAGCAGTGAAATAAGGAGCGGGTCTAGCTCCTACGAGCAGTACTTC	CASSEIRSGSSSYEQYF
TRBV7-2	TRBJ1-2	.	TRBD1	TGTGCCAGCAGCGCGCGGACAGGGAACTATGGCTACACCTTC	CASSARTGNYGYTF
TRBV6-6	TRBJ1-1	.	.	TGTGCCAGCAGTTACTCGGAACAGGTAGGGGCTGAAGCTTTCTTT	CASSYSEQVGAEAFF
TRBV28	TRBJ2-2	.	.	TGTGCCAGCATAGGGGGGGACACCGGGGAGCTGTTTTTT	CASIGGDTGELFF
TRBV18	TRBJ1-2	few	.	TGTGCCAGCTCACCACCCGGGTTTTATGGCTACACCTTC	CASSPPGFYGYTF
TRBV10-1	TRBJ1-1	.	.	TGCGCCAGCAGTGAGGCGAGGTTTATGAGCACTGAAGCTTTCTTT	CASSEARFMSTEAFF
TRBV6-6	TRBJ1-2	.	TRBD1	TGTGCCAGCAGTGCCCCCGGGACAGGGGGAGGTGGCTACACCTTC	CASSAPGTGGGGYTF
TRBV5-4	TRBJ1-4	.	.	TGTGCCAGCAGCTTTCAGGGGTCTCGAGGGGAAAAACTGTTTTTT	CASSFQGSRGEKLFF
TRBV27	TRBJ1-4	.	TRBD1	TGTGCCAGCAGACCCTCGGACAGGACGTGGGAAAAACTGTTTTTT	CASRPSDRTWEKLFF
TRBV9	TRBJ1-2	.	TRBD1	TGTGCCAGCAGCCCCCGGACAGGGGCCCTGTCCCCCTATGGCTACACCTTC	CASSPRTGALSPYGYTF
TRBV28	TRBJ1-5	once	TRBD1	TGTGCCAGCAGTTTCGGACAGGGAAGGGCGCCCCAGCATTTT	CASSFGQGRAPQHF
TRBV27	TRBJ2-7	.	TRBD1	TGTGCCAGCAGTTTCCGGGACAGGCTTTACGAGCAGTACTTC	CASSFRDRLYEQYF
TRBV29-1	TRBJ2-1	.	.	TGCAGCGCCGACTTGAGCTCCTACAATGAGCAGTTCTTC	CSADLSSYNEQFF
TRBV19	TRBJ1-5	.	.	TGTGCCAGTAGTATAGCAATACAGGGCCCAGGAGGATATAGCAATCAGCCCCAGCATTTT	CASSIAIQGPGGYSNQPQHF
TRBV6-1	TRBJ2-7	.	TRBD1	TGTGCCAGCAGCATACCACAGGGGGCTAGAAACGAGCAGTACTTC	CASSIPQGARNEQYF
TRBV5-1	TRBJ2-1	.	TRBD1	TGCGCCAGCAGCCCGCCGGGACAGTCCTACAATGAGCAGTTCTTC	CASSPPGQSYNEQFF
TRBV19	TRBJ2-2	.	TRBD1	TGTGCCAGTGGGACAGGGGGCTACGGGGAGCTGTTTTTT	CASGTGGYGELFF
TRBV27	TRBJ1-2	.	.	TGTGCCACTCGATCCGGGGGGGCCCTAGCTAACTATGGCTACACCTTC	CATRSGGALANYGYTF
TRBV18	TRBJ2-5	.	.	TGTGCCAGCTCACCTACGGACATTAGGCGAGAGACCCAGTACTTC	CASSPTDIRRETQYF
TRBV28	TRBJ2-3	.	TRBD2	TGTGCCAGCGAACAAGCGGGAGCGAGCACAGATACGCAGTATTTT	CASEQAGASTDTQYF
TRBV18	TRBJ1-1	.	TRBD1	TGTGCCAGCTCACCCACGCTGGACAGGGAAACTGAAGCTTTCTTT	CASSPTLDRETEAFF
TRBV28	TRBJ1-2	.	.	TGTGCCAGCCCCCCCGCCGGGGGGCACTATGGCTACACCTTC	CASPPAGGHYGYTF
TRBV7-9	TRBJ1-4	.	.	TGTGCCAGCAGCTTTCAGGGAACGGCTGAAAAACTGTTTTTT	CASSFQGTAEKLFF
TRBV29-1	TRBJ1-4	.	TRBD1	TGCAACGTTGAACTTTTGGATTCTGACAGGGGAAAAGAAAAACTGTTTTTT	CNVELLDSDRGKEKLFF
TRBV5-6	TRBJ2-1	.	.	TGTGCCAGCAGCCCCTCGAAACGGTCCTACAATGAGCAGTTCTTC	CASSPSKRSYNEQFF
TRBV2	TRBJ2-7	.	.	TGTGCCAGCAGTGGGTCTGGTAGCCCTAGCGCGGTCGAGCAGTACTTC	CASSGSGSPSAVEQYF
TRBV11-3	TRBJ2-1	.	TRBD2	TGTGCCAGCAGCTTGGTAGGGACTAGTAGTGGCTATGAGCAGTTCTTC	CASSLVGTSSGYEQFF
TRBV6-5	TRBJ2-7	.	TRBD1	TGTGCCAGCAGACCAGGGGGCGCCTCCTACGAGCAGTACTTC	CASRPGGASYEQYF
TRBV4-1	TRBJ2-2	.	.	TGCGCCAGCAGCCAAGAGGAGGGGACCGGGGAGCTGTTTTTT	CASSQEEGTGELFF
TRBV10-1	TRBJ2-7	few	.	TGCGCCAGCAGTGATCGAGCGGCCAGGATCTACGAGCAGTACTTC	CASSDRAARIYEQYF